This T cell receptor (beta chain) was recorded in a study of shared clonotypes between healthy human individuals. V lost 2 bases and J 6 bases, leaving 10 bases between the germline ends. Germline loops: CDR1 MNHNS, CDR2 SASEGT. This CDR3 has 13 amino acids. The donors, healthy adults who were HIV-negative, had experienced no recent acute infections or vaccinations. TCRdb's copy holds only in-frame clones and misses some; the assay was immunoSEQ multiplex PCR. The sample includes 2 million to 2.5 million clones, nearly 97% of them seen just once. This TCR was recovered from a man younger than 30 in good health. This chain connects TRBV6-1 to TRBJ1-1; D is undetermined. Sample: naive CD4+ T cells sorted from blood. As to subset: CD45RA+ positively selected. The chain's CDR3 is CASSEFRRAEAFF. CDR3 nucleotide sequence: TGTGCCAGCAGTGAATTTCGAAGGGCTGAAGCTTTCTTT.